This T cell receptor beta chain was identified during a study of cytomegalovirus exposure and HLA in healthy donors. Study context: The early release's HLA-typed donors yielded 80 million to 95 million unique TCRs.

Overall study results and limits: Clonal expansion was found to be greater in HLA-associated TCR beta chains than in equally common others in a later analysis. About 87% or about 30% of the time was how often most TCR beta V segments were productive, according to an earlier analysis.

Comment on this clone: Its target is not known.

Germline assignment: CDR1 MNHEY and CDR2 SVGAGI. The CDR3 spans 12 residues. Trimming cost V 7 bases and J 1 base, with 8 bases left between them. PCR amplification relied on 60 Vbeta primers (plus 13 Jbeta primers). The repertoire was sequenced with immunoSEQ multiplex PCR; TCRdb's copy has only in-frame clones and lacks some. The repertoire includes 210,000 or so clones, under 90% of them detected once, and roughly 1.3% sits in the top ten. What was sequenced was PBMCs. This TCR came from a human donor in good health. V and J are TRBV6-5 and TRBJ2-7; D is perhaps TRBD2 (6 bases). The CDR3 nucleotides are TGTGCCAGCACGGGGGATTCCTACGAGCAGTACTTC. It is translated as CASTGDSYEQYF.